This paragraph reports one T cell receptor beta chain. Its antigen is undetermined. The investigators reverse transcribed all of the isolated RNA, so they sequenced expressed TCRB transcripts. Measured with immunoSEQ multiplex PCR; TCRdb has only the in-frame clones, and not every one. The sample holds approximately 360,000 clones, around 12% seen once. Deletions cut 7 bases from V and 2 bases from J, with 12 bases between. CDR3 size: 13 residues. Germline CDR1 and CDR2: MGHDK and SYGVNS. This specimen belongs to a study of beta chain features in type 1 diabetes. Regarding the study as a whole: Patients and controls would share equally any PCR tilt toward shorter templates. All four CD4+ subsets from Type 1 diabetes patients carried moderately but significantly shorter TCRB CDR3s.

It was one heparinised blood draw, averaging about 116 mL, that each donor gave. This chain joins TRBV25-1 and TRBJ2-7; maybe TRBD2 (7 bases). This clonotype originated in a woman aged 18-29 years with type 1 diabetes. Sequenced sample: naive CD4+ T cells from blood. Written as DNA, the CDR3 is TGTGCCAGCAATGGGGAGGGGGCCTACGAGCAGTACTTC. It codes for CASNGEGAYEQYF.